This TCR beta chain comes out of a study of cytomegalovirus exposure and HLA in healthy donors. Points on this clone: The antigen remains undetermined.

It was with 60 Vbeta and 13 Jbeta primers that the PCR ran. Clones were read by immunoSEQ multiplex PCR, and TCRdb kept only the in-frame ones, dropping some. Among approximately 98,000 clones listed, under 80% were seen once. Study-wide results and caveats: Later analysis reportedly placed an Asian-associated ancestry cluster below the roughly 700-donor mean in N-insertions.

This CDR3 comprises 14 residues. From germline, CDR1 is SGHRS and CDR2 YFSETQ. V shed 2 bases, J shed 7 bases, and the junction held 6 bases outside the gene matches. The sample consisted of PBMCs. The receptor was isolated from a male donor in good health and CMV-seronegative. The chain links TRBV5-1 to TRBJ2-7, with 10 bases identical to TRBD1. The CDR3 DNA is TGCGCCAGCAGCTTACGACAGGGGGCACGGGAGCAGTACTTC. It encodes CASSLRQGAREQYF.